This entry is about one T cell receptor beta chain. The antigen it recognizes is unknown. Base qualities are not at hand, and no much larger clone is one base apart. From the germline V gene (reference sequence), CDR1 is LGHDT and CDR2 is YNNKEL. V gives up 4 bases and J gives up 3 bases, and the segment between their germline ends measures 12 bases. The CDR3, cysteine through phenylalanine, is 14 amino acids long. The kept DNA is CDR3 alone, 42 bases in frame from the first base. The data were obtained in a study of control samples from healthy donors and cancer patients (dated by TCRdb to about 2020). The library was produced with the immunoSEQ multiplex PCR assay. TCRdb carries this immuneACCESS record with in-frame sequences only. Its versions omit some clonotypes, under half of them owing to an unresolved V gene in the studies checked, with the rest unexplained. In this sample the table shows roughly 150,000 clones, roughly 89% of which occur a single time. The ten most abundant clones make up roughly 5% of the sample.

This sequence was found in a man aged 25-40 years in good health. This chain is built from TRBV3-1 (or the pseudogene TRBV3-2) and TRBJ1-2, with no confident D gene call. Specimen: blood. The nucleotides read TGTGCCAGCAGCCTTCGGGGTACCTACTATGGCTACACCTTC. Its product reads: CASSLRGTYYGYTF.